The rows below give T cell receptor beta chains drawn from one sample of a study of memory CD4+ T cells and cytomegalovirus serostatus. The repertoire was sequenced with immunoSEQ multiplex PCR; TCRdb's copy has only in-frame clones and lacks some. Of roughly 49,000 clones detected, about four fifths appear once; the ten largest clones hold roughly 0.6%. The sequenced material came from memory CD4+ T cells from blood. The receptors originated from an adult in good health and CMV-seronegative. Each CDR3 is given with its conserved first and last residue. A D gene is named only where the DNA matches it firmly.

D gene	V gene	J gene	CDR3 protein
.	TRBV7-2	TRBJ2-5	CASSWQGGAETQYF
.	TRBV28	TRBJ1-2	CASTRGELGYGYTF
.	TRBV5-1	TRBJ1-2	CASRFTENYGYTF
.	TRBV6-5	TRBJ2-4	CASSPREAKNIQYF
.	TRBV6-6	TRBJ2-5	CASTLMGRGDETQYF
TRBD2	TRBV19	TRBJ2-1	CASSIGSGGFDEQFF
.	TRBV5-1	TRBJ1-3	CASRSGVSSGNTIYF
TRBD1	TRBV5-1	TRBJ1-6	CASSLGTGNSPLHF
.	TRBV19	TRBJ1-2	CASSGGPVYGYTF
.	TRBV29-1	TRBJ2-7	CSVRRGHEQYF
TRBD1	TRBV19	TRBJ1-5	CASSIEGGGRGPRNQPQHF
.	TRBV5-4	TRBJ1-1	CASSFGTEAFF
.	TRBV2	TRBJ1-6	CASSETGVNSPLHF
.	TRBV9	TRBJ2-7	CASSKGSSYEQYF
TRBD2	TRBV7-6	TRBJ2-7	CASSLSGTIGEQYF
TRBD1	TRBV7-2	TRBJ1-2	CASSLATGQTYGYTF
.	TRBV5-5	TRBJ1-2	CASSPSGPTNYGYTF
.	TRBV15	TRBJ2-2	CATSRGPDGNTGELFF
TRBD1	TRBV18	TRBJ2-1	CASSPDPGQGASEQFF
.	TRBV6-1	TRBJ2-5	CASSPRGGGETQYF
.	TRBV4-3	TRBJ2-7	CASSQEYRGRYYEQYF
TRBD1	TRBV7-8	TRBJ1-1	CASSLDRANTEAFF
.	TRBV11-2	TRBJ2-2	CASSSQGGDTGELFF
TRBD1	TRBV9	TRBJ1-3	CASSETGANTIYF
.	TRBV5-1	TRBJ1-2	CASSLNKALYGYTF
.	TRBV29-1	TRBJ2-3	CSVDSARVTDTQYF
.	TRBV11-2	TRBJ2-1	CASSLWGGRSYNEQFF
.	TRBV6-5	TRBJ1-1	CASSSTQRTEAFF
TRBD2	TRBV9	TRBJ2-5	CASSDYASGGAETQYF
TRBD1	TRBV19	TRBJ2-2	CASTLAGTGYTGELFF
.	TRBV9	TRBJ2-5	CASSVGPEGEETQYF
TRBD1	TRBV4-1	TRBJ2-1	CASSLTGVGIYNEQFF
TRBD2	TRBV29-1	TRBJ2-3	CSVEDRVLAGDLTDTQYF
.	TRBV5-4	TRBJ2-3	CASSLDGPRDTQYF
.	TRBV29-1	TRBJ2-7	CSVAAGAGLIYEQYF
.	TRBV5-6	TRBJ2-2	CASREENTGELFF
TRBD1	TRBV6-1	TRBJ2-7	CASSARGDRVYEQYF
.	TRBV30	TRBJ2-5	CAWSQGGQKTQYF
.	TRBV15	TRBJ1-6	CATSRDLLGNSPLHF
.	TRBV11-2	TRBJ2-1	CASSSERDQGQEQFF
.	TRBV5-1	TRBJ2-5	CASLAEETQYF
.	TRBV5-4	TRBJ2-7	CASSLRLGGSEQYF
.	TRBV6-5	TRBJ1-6	CASSGSSYNSPLHF
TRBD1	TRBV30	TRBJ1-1	CAWGGQERVEAFF
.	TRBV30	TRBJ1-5	CAWSPETGRSNQPQHF
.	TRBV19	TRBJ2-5	CASSISSQETQYF
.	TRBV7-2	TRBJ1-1	CASCLGRGTEAFF
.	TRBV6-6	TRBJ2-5	CASSYPPGETQYF
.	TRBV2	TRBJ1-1	CASRNWAGPEAFF
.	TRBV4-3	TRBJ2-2	CASSQGRPGTGELFF
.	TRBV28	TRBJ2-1	CASSLQQGFYNEQFF
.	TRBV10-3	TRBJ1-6	CAISEERDPYNSPLHF
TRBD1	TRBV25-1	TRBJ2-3	CASAGGFGTDTQYF
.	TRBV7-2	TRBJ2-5	CASSLGGAGETQYF